This TCR beta chain was retrieved from a study of shared clonotypes between healthy human individuals (dated by TCRdb to about 2020). Looking at the study overall: The cohort comprised two women and a few men aged 18 to 49 years. To increase sequencing depth and limit assay-specific biases, TCR repertoire library preparation and sequencing were carried out by different laboratories using diverse techniques. To estimate repertoire size and how much clonotypes are shared between individuals, the study performed deep sequencing of blood TCR repertoires from roughly five healthy adults. Between about 0.85 and 10 billion PBMCs per donor were obtained by leukapheresis. For each donor, CD4 naive and CD4 memory were each given three plates, CD8 naive was given two plates, and CD8 memory was given one plate.

Reading the germline V gene gives CDR1 SGHTA and CDR2 FQGNSA. Trimming accounts for 1 base at V and 0 bases at J, while the number of junction bases matched to no gene is 1. The CDR3 numbers 15 residues from cysteine through phenylalanine. The only DNA kept is the CDR3, 45 bases in frame from the first base. The donors were healthy, HIV-negative adults who had no recently reported acute infections or vaccinations. Every donor was a Caucasian adult residing in Nashville, Tennessee, USA. Magnetic negative selection was used to enrich CD4+ T cells, after which naive cells were positively selected on CD45RA and the negative fraction became the memory subset. Blood was obtained by leukapheresis, after which PBMCs were separated by Ficoll-Histopaque density gradient centrifugation and cryopreserved in liquid nitrogen vapor phase. Analytical flow cytometry was used to check the purity and quantity of each magnetically sorted T cell population. From each sorted fraction, genomic DNA was isolated and quantified by UV absorbance on a Nanodrop 2000c.

What the study reported, not specific to this receptor: When several donors were compared, the shared fraction of clonotypes was about 5.5% for naive CD4, about 4% for naive CD8, about 2.5% for memory CD4, and less than 0.45% for memory CD8. The small number of donors limited the genetic and exposure-history diversity represented. Incomplete sequencing was indicated by rarefaction of sorted-subset datasets, despite the large sequencing depth. Naive subsets generally had larger estimated clonotype richness than memory subsets. Compared with non-shared clonotypes, the clonotypes found in all four sorted-subset donors had higher generation probabilities. Pairwise subsampling indicated that sequencing depth was expected to affect the degree of clonotype sharing among donors. Only blood was sampled, and tissue TCR repertoires likely differ from those in blood.

A note on this clone: The specificity of this receptor is unknown. The record has no base qualities; no much larger clone is one base away. The sample has other DNA sequences that encode this CDR3 too.

Using the deep immunoSEQ assay, TCR CDR3 regions were amplified from genomic DNA by multiplex PCR. Genomic DNA extracted from each cell subset was distributed evenly over all wells of several immunoSEQ 96-well plates, and each plate served as one replicate. Each replicate PCR for sorted subsets received roughly 0.2 ug genomic DNA, equal to about 29,000 T cell genomes. Purified libraries were quantified with a Qubit 3.0 fluorometer, sized on a Bioanalyzer 2100, and re-quantified with the KAPA Library Quantification kit. A separate single-read 150-cycle Illumina NextSeq 550 flow cell was used to sequence each immunoSEQ 96-well plate. In the source study's methods: The immunoSEQ output contained only junctional sequences without quality scores, so filtering could not match that applied to full-length reads. To assign V/J genes and CDR3, sequences were annotated using PyIR, a Python wrapper for IgBLAST v1.9, with IMGT germline references. Reads with weak V/J assignments (E-value above 1e-6), missing CDR3, stop codons, out-of-frame junctions, or ambiguous translated residues were removed. V3J clonotypes were defined as sequences sharing an identical inferred V gene, J gene, and CDR3 amino acid sequence. Percentage overlap between repertoires was calculated by dividing the number of shared unique clonotypes by the size of the smaller repertoire. Repertoire richness was assessed with RTK rarefaction, the Chao1 estimator, and Recon v2.1 estimates of unobserved clonotypes. Generation probabilities were computed with OLGA for all TCRbeta clonotypes obtained by the gDNA method from a handful of donors. The source is immuneACCESS, and TCRdb retained only in-frame sequences with V and J called. Part of the clones is not carried over; for the studies checked, unresolved V genes explain less than half of this, and the remainder is unexplained. The V and J calls and clone size were taken over from that table, and D and trimming were inferred from the DNA. The sample table holds about 1 million clones, of which approximately 72% were seen once. Of the sample, about 1.5% is held by the ten largest clones.

The sequencing sample was made of memory CD4+ T cells sorted from blood. Interpreted using the paper, the cell subset or site label stands for: CD45RA-negative fraction. The origin of this receptor is a young man in good health. Rearrangement joined TRBV7-2 to TRBJ2-7, and TRBD2 aligns with 9 junction nucleotides. The encoded CDR3 is CASSLDSGSSYEQYF. The nucleotide sequence is given as TGTGCCAGCAGCTTAGATAGCGGGAGCTCCTACGAGCAGTACTTC.